The 7 T cell receptor beta chains below come from one sample, sequenced in a study of blood T cell repertoires in COVID-19. Using immunoSEQ multiplex PCR, the repertoire was profiled, and TCRdb retains in-frame clones only, with some absent. Of 150,000 to 200,000 clones listed, approximately 81% are singletons. The sequencing sample was made of PBMCs or T cells enriched from blood (not recorded which). Source of these receptors: a woman between 40 and 55 years old with acute COVID-19.

This clone was counted a few times. The chain uses TRBV6-1 and TRBJ1-2; D remains ambiguous. Between the trimmed V and J ends, which lost 1 base and 3 bases, there was a span of 9 bases. The germline CDR1 and CDR2 sequences are MNHNS and SASEGT. CDR3 length: 14 amino acids. CDR3 residues: CASSEGGLDYGYTF. CDR3 DNA: TGTGCCAGCAGTGAAGGAGGGCTCGACTATGGCTACACCTTC.

This clone has only one observation. The chain joins TRBV19 to TRBJ2-2; 11 bases are shared with TRBD2. The CDR3 has 17 amino acids. The V segment lost 5 bases and the J segment 3 bases; nucleotides outside the gene matches: 8. The germline V gene has CDR1 LNHDA and CDR2 SQIVND (reference sequence). CDR3 bases: TGTGCCAGTAGTTCTTTAGCGGGAGGGACGTACACCGGGGAGCTGTTTTTT. This encodes CASSSLAGGTYTGELFF. The full variable domain, completed using reference TRBV19 and TRBJ2-2, is DGGITQSPKYLFRKEGQNVTLSCEQNLNHDAMYWYRQDPGQGLRLIYYSQIVNDFQKGDIAEGYSVSREKKESFPLTVTSAQKNPTAFYLCASSSLAGGTYTGELFFGEGSRLTVL.

Details on this clone: Other DNA sequences within the sample encode an identical CDR3. The J gene is TRBJ2-1, the V gene TRBV3-1 (or the pseudogene TRBV3-2); the D is unclear. Trimming cost V 1 base and J 8 bases, with 3 bases left between them. The CDR3 has 11 amino acids. CDR1 is LGHDT and CDR2 is YNNKEL in the germline V gene (reference sequence). The CDR3 protein is CASSQADEQFF. CDR3 coding DNA: TGTGCCAGCAGCCAAGCGGATGAGCAGTTCTTC.

This clone has just a few counts. This chain links TRBV21-1 with TRBJ2-5; whether TRBD2, the table's D call, matches the DNA was not checked. TRBV21-1 is an annotated pseudogene. CDR3 length equals 19 residues. Here the CDR3 reads CASKPPGPSPSGREETQYF. CDR3 in DNA: TGTGCCAGCAAACCCCCCGGCCCGAGTCCCAGCGGGAGGGAAGAGACCCAGTACTTC.

This clone has only a few counts. V usage is TRBV2 and J usage is TRBJ2-1; TRBD2 is a possible D gene (5 bases). Germline V lookup: CDR1 SNHLY, CDR2 FYNNEI. V was trimmed by 4 bases and J by 4 bases, leaving 8 bases between them. This CDR3 spans 13 amino acids. CDR3 DNA: TGTGCCAGCAGTGTGGAGCGGTACAATGAGCAGTTCTTC. It translates to CASSVERYNEQFF.

This clone has a handful of counts. The V call is TRBV19, the J call TRBJ1-2, with 11 positions matching TRBD1. Germline V gene data show CDR1 as LNHDA and CDR2 as SQIVND (reference sequence). There are 15 residues in the CDR3. J gave up 5 bases and V 5 bases, and 7 bases lay outside the gene matches. CDR3 DNA sequence: TGTGCCAGTAGTCCCGGACAGGGGGCGAGGTATGGCTACACCTTC. Residues: CASSPGQGARYGYTF.

V and J are TRBV12-3 or TRBV12-4 and TRBJ2-3; D is unclear. The CDR3 has 11 amino acids. Between the trimmed V and J ends, which lost 6 bases and 2 bases, there was a span of 3 bases. CDR3 in DNA: TGTGCCAGCAGCATCACAGATACGCAGTATTTT. Translating it yields CASSITDTQYF.